Listed below are T cell receptor beta chains from one sample, sequenced in a study of cytomegalovirus exposure and HLA in healthy donors. Repertoires were generated with immunoSEQ multiplex PCR, while TCRdb's copy carries only in-frame clones and drops some. The data show more than 85,000 clones, less than 9.5% seen once. The material sequenced was PBMCs. Receptors originate from a man in his forties or fifties in good health and CMV-seropositive. The CDR3 runs from the conserved cysteine through the conserved F or W. A D gene is named only where the DNA matches it firmly. Clone sizes are given selectively: once, few, many, or a class where the clone is expanded.

d_call,clone_size,j_call,v_call,cdr3_nt,cdr3_aa
TRBD2,NA,TRBJ2-3,TRBV11-1,TGTGCCAGCAGCTTAGGAGCGGGAGGGCCGACAGATACGCAGTATTTT,CASSLGAGGPTDTQYF
NA,few,TRBJ1-2,TRBV5-6,TGTGCCAGCAGCCCCGGGACACCACAGAGGGGCTACACCTTC,CASSPGTPQRGYTF
NA,NA,TRBJ1-5,TRBV28,TGTGCCAGCAGTTTACAAGGACAGTTCCTATTTAGCAATCAGCCCCAGCATTTT,CASSLQGQFLFSNQPQHF
TRBD2,NA,TRBJ2-7,TRBV10-3,TGTGCCATCAGTCGGAGCGGGAGTTCCCCCGAGCAGTACTTC,CAISRSGSSPEQYF
TRBD1,few,TRBJ1-4,TRBV5-5,TGTGCCAGCAGCTTGTCAGGGGGCGCCGATGAAAAACTGTTTTTT,CASSLSGGADEKLFF
NA,NA,TRBJ2-3,TRBV25-1,TGTGCCAGCAGTGAATTTAAAGGGGGCACAGATACGCAGTATTTT,CASSEFKGGTDTQYF
NA,NA,TRBJ2-2,TRBV13,TGTGCCAGCAGCATTTACCAGGGGAACACCGGGGAGCTGTTTTTT,CASSIYQGNTGELFF
TRBD2,few,TRBJ2-3,TRBV5-6,TGTGCCAGCAGCGTCCTTAGCGGGAGGGCCCGGGTAGATACGCAGTATTTT,CASSVLSGRARVDTQYF
NA,NA,TRBJ2-5,TRBV6-5,TGTGCCAGTTTGTCGAGGAGCGAAGAGACCCAGTACTTC,CASLSRSEETQYF
TRBD1,few,TRBJ2-5,TRBV28,TGTGCCAGCAGTCTCCAGACAGGGATCGGGCAAGAGACCCAGTACTTC,CASSLQTGIGQETQYF
TRBD2,NA,TRBJ2-1,TRBV5-1,TGCGCCAGCAGCTTACTACCGGGACTAGCGGGTGAGCAGTTCTTC,CASSLLPGLAGEQFF
TRBD2,NA,TRBJ2-1,TRBV4-1,TGCGCCAGCAGCCAAGAACAGATTCTAGCGGGAGACGATGAGCAGTTCTTC,CASSQEQILAGDDEQFF
NA,few,TRBJ1-1,TRBV28,TGTGCCAGCACCCTAATAACAGGAGACACTGAAGCTTTCTTT,CASTLITGDTEAFF
TRBD2,NA,TRBJ2-1,TRBV28,TGTGCCAGCAGTTTCACTAGCGGGAGCGATGAGCAGTTCTTC,CASSFTSGSDEQFF
TRBD2,few,TRBJ2-1,TRBV7-9,TGTGCCAGCAGACCCGGACTAGCGGGTAGTTCTGAGCAGTTCTTC,CASRPGLAGSSEQFF
NA,NA,TRBJ1-2,TRBV19,TGTGCCAGTAGTCGGTTTGGCTACACCTTC,CASSRFGYTF
TRBD1,NA,TRBJ2-1,TRBV28,TGTGCCAGCAGTCCGACAGGGGTTCGCGAGCAGTTCTTC,CASSPTGVREQFF
TRBD2,few,TRBJ2-3,TRBV19,TGTGCCAGTAGTGCCCTCACAGGACCAGCGGGGGATACGCAGTATTTT,CASSALTGPAGDTQYF
NA,NA,TRBJ2-3,TRBV18,TGTGCCAGCTCACCAAGAGGAGTAGCGGATACGCAGTATTTT,CASSPRGVADTQYF
NA,NA,TRBJ2-3,TRBV5-1,TGCGCCAGCAGCTTGGGAGTGGGAGCAAACACAGATACGCAGTATTTT,CASSLGVGANTDTQYF
TRBD2,NA,TRBJ2-7,TRBV27,TGTGCCAGCAGTGCCCGACTAGCGGGATACGAGCAGTACTTC,CASSARLAGYEQYF
TRBD2,NA,TRBJ2-3,TRBV14,TGTGCCAGCAGCCAAGGGATTTCGGGGAGCGGGAGATGGACAGATACGCAGTATTTT,CASSQGISGSGRWTDTQYF
NA,few,TRBJ1-3,TRBV6-5,TGTGCCAGCAGTCCCCAGGGAAATCTTGGAAACACCATATATTTT,CASSPQGNLGNTIYF
NA,few,TRBJ2-7,TRBV2,TGTGCCAGCAGTGAAGTTAGAGGGATCTACGAGCAGTACTTC,CASSEVRGIYEQYF
NA,few,TRBJ1-5,TRBV5-1,TGCGCCAGCAGCTTGGACTCCGACAGGCATCAGCCCCAGCATTTT,CASSLDSDRHQPQHF
NA,NA,TRBJ2-7,TRBV27,TGTGCCAGCAGTTTGGGGGGAGGCCTCTCCTACGAGCAGTACTTC,CASSLGGGLSYEQYF
NA,many,TRBJ1-3,TRBV29-1,TGCAGCGGTACAGGTCCTTCTGACTCCGGATGGGGGGACACCATATATTTT,CSGTGPSDSGWGDTIYF
NA,few,TRBJ2-5,TRBV29-1,TGCAGCGTAGAGAAGGGGTCAGGAGAGACCCAGTACTTC,CSVEKGSGETQYF
TRBD1,few,TRBJ1-4,TRBV28,TGTGCCAGCAGGATCGGACAGGGGGAAGGTGAAAAACTGTTTTTT,CASRIGQGEGEKLFF
TRBD1,NA,TRBJ2-5,TRBV28,TGTGCCAGCAGTTTCGGAGCGACAGGGCCGCAAGAGACCCAGTACTTC,CASSFGATGPQETQYF
TRBD2,few,TRBJ2-7,TRBV5-5,TGTGCCAGCAGCTTCCCCGGGACTAGCGGGAGGGCCTTACTCTACGAGCAGTACTTC,CASSFPGTSGRALLYEQYF
TRBD1,NA,TRBJ1-2,TRBV19,TGTGCCAGTAGTATCGGGACAGGGTGGGGCTACACCTTC,CASSIGTGWGYTF
TRBD1,few,TRBJ2-6,TRBV19,TGTGCCAGTAGTTTTCGGACAGGGCAGGCCAACGTCCTGACTTTC,CASSFRTGQANVLTF
NA,NA,TRBJ1-6,TRBV7-8,TGTGCCAGCTCCCGCACAGGAGGGGATTCACCCCTCCACTTT,CASSRTGGDSPLHF
NA,few,TRBJ2-6,TRBV2,TGTGCCAGCAGTGTCCAAGCGGTCTCTGGGGCCAACGTCCTGACTTTC,CASSVQAVSGANVLTF
NA,few,TRBJ2-3,TRBV29-1,TGCAGCTCCTCACAGGGGGCTAGGCTAGCGGGAGTAGATACGCAGTATTTT,CSSSQGARLAGVDTQYF
NA,few,TRBJ2-1,TRBV5-1,TGCGCCAGCAGCTTGGACAGGGTCTACAATGAGCAGTTCTTC,CASSLDRVYNEQFF
TRBD2,NA,TRBJ2-1,TRBV6-1,TGTGCCAGCAGATTGACTAGCGGGAGTACCAATGAGCAGTTCTTC,CASRLTSGSTNEQFF
TRBD1,NA,TRBJ2-7,TRBV2,TGTGCCACCCGACTACAGGGGGTCGAGCAGTACTTC,CATRLQGVEQYF
TRBD2,NA,TRBJ2-7,TRBV7-2,TGTGCCAGCAGCCAGCGGGCTAGCGGTGGAGCCTACGAGCAGTACTTC,CASSQRASGGAYEQYF
TRBD2,NA,TRBJ2-1,TRBV28,TGTGCCAGCATCCGCATCGGGGGGTTGAATGAGCAGTTCTTC,CASIRIGGLNEQFF
NA,few,TRBJ2-1,TRBV10-1,TGCGCCAGCAGTGGACAGACCGACAGTGAGCAGTTCTTC,CASSGQTDSEQFF
TRBD2,once,TRBJ2-2,TRBV10-3,TGTGCCATCAGCGAACTAGCGGAAGACACCGGGGAGCTGTTTTTT,CAISELAEDTGELFF
NA,NA,TRBJ2-7,TRBV7-2,TGTACCAGCAGCTTAGCGGGCAGGGGAGCCTACGAGCAGTACTTC,CTSSLAGRGAYEQYF
NA,NA,TRBJ1-4,TRBV6-1,TGTGCCAGCAGTGAAAGGGGATATTTAAATGAAAAACTGTTTTTT,CASSERGYLNEKLFF
NA,few,TRBJ1-5,TRBV6-5,TGTGCCAGCAGCCCTGACATGGCTTTCAATCAGCCCCAGCATTTT,CASSPDMAFNQPQHF